These T cell receptor beta chains were read from a single sample in a study of cytomegalovirus exposure and HLA in healthy donors. This table comes from immunoSEQ multiplex PCR, and its TCRdb copy is limited to in-frame clones, with some not included. This table has 150,000 to 170,000 clones, roughly three quarters appearing once. Specimen: PBMCs. The receptors stem from a man younger than 45 in good health and CMV-seropositive. CDR3s include the opening cysteine and the closing phenylalanine or tryptophan. The order of the fields is V gene, CDR3 protein.

v_call: TRBV11-2
cdr3_aa: CASSARDRGLSTNEKLFF

v_call: TRBV6-6
cdr3_aa: CASRYSGNTIYF

v_call: TRBV20-1
cdr3_aa: CSASEETLERF

v_call: TRBV5-1
cdr3_aa: CASSLAGGNSGANVLTF

v_call: TRBV5-6
cdr3_aa: CASSLPGGEDTQYF

v_call: TRBV28
cdr3_aa: CASSSIGQIYNEQFF

v_call: TRBV5-1
cdr3_aa: CASSLGSGQSYNEQFF

v_call: TRBV5-4
cdr3_aa: CASSYGQSYEQYF

v_call: TRBV5-8
cdr3_aa: CASSAGLAVPNTGELFF

v_call: TRBV6-5
cdr3_aa: CASTQGYEQYF

v_call: TRBV27
cdr3_aa: CASSESGTGPNYGYTF

v_call: TRBV9
cdr3_aa: CASSETLSYNEQFF

v_call: TRBV4-1
cdr3_aa: CASSPRGDTGELFF

v_call: TRBV28
cdr3_aa: CASSLLAEDQETQYF

v_call: TRBV19
cdr3_aa: CASSIENGPAPQHF

v_call: TRBV7-8
cdr3_aa: CASSSLVGGLRTDTQYF

v_call: TRBV7-9
cdr3_aa: CASSRYSGGAIDTQYF

v_call: TRBV25-1
cdr3_aa: CASRRGDNPNGELFF

v_call: TRBV9
cdr3_aa: CASSVDRLAPGELFF

v_call: TRBV11-3
cdr3_aa: CASSPTGAANTGELFF

v_call: TRBV5-6
cdr3_aa: CASSPTGVRETQYF

v_call: TRBV6-4
cdr3_aa: CASSREWGNQPQHF

v_call: TRBV7-3
cdr3_aa: CASSLTSLRGGNEQFF

v_call: TRBV6-5
cdr3_aa: CASSYSRGGAGNTIYF

v_call: TRBV30
cdr3_aa: CAWNSGSYERETQYF

v_call: TRBV29-1
cdr3_aa: CSVVGQGARNEQYF

v_call: TRBV5-4
cdr3_aa: CASSFGSYNEQFF

v_call: TRBV14
cdr3_aa: CASSPGTVNEQYF

v_call: TRBV30
cdr3_aa: CAWSVGGSYEQYF

v_call: TRBV5-1
cdr3_aa: CASSLGRFSGGRNEQFF

v_call: TRBV5-1
cdr3_aa: CASSWDRAGEQYF

v_call: TRBV9
cdr3_aa: CASSVADTYYGYTF

v_call: TRBV2
cdr3_aa: CASTGRGGQETQYF

v_call: TRBV15
cdr3_aa: CATSRDGDIHGYTF

v_call: TRBV7-7
cdr3_aa: CASSLGTSGTDEQFF

v_call: TRBV7-2
cdr3_aa: CASSLEQIQPQHF

v_call: TRBV14
cdr3_aa: CASSHKSGGPTYEQYF

v_call: TRBV28
cdr3_aa: CASTYSSGNTIYF

v_call: TRBV7-2
cdr3_aa: CASSLEGTVSEQYF

v_call: TRBV5-6
cdr3_aa: CASSLGLAGGDTQYF

v_call: TRBV28
cdr3_aa: CASSSPGEETQYF

v_call: TRBV4-1
cdr3_aa: CASSQASENSYNEQFF

v_call: TRBV7-9
cdr3_aa: CASSPWDTRITGELFF

v_call: TRBV10-3
cdr3_aa: CATGGGTLRGYTF

v_call: TRBV19
cdr3_aa: CASSPRSFSYEQYF

v_call: TRBV9
cdr3_aa: CASSASGTAYEQYF

v_call: TRBV7-7
cdr3_aa: CASSLGGTFQETQYF

v_call: TRBV6-5
cdr3_aa: CASTQLGHGETQYF

v_call: TRBV19
cdr3_aa: CASSPGQYYNSPLHF